This T cell receptor (beta chain) was identified during a study of cytomegalovirus exposure and HLA in healthy donors. Findings of the study overall: In a later analysis, CMV-associated beta chains were mostly HLA-associated, it appeared.

PCR was performed using 60 Vbeta and 13 Jbeta primers. The assay was immunoSEQ multiplex PCR, and TCRdb's table has in-frame clones only and misses some. The data hold about 170,000 clones, with roughly 80% observed a single time. Germline loops: CDR1 SEHNR, CDR2 FQNEAQ (reference sequence). The CDR3 extends over 15 amino acids. On this clone: The target antigen is unknown. At one boundary the junction diverges from the germline segment, which might be a read error.

This sequence originates from a male donor in good health and CMV-seronegative. The specimen sequenced was PBMCs. The chain has TRBV7-9 and TRBJ1-2, with 10 positions matching TRBD1. The CDR3 spells CSSSAGTGVNYGYTF. In DNA, the CDR3 is TGTTCCAGCAGCGCAGGGACAGGGGTCAACTATGGCTACACCTTC.